The 23 T cell receptor beta chains below all came from one sample that was sequenced in a study of blood T cell repertoires in COVID-19. The method was immunoSEQ multiplex PCR; TCRdb's version includes in-frame clones alone and lacks a portion of them. The sample holds about 110,000 clones, around nine tenths seen once. Sequences were obtained from peripheral blood. Receptors originate from a woman in her thirties with acute or convalescent COVID-19.

The chain recombines TRBV11-3 with TRBJ2-7, with D perhaps matching TRBD2 (5 bases). The V end lost 1 base, the J end lost 4 bases, and 11 bases lay between the germline ends. This CDR3 comprises 14 residues. Germline V CDR1 and CDR2: SGHNT, YENEEA. CDR3 residues: CASSLVLGIYEQYF. The CDR3 DNA reads TGTGCCAGCAGCTTAGTACTCGGGATATACGAGCAGTACTTC.

The chain combines TRBV30 with TRBJ1-2; 9 nucleotides align to TRBD1. The CDR3 extends over 17 amino acids. Germline lookup yields CDR1 GTSNPN and CDR2 SVGIG (reference sequence). After removal of 3 bases from V and 1 base from J, the junction contained 12 bases not matched to a gene. The CDR3 DNA reads TGTGCCTGGAGAATCTACCGGGACAGGGTTCTTAACTATGGCTACACCTTC. The encoded protein is CAWRIYRDRVLNYGYTF.

The CDR3 region has the DNA TGTGCCAGCAGCTTGGGCGGGCGCGACACCGGGGAGCTGTTTTTT. Its protein product is CASSLGGRDTGELFF. J is TRBJ2-2 and V is TRBV5-4; the D gene is possibly TRBD2 (5 bases). The germline V gene encodes CDR1 SGHNT and CDR2 YYREEE (reference sequence). This CDR3 comprises 15 residues. V dropped 0 bases and J dropped 3 bases, with 9 bases sitting between them.

This chain joins TRBV9 and TRBJ1-4; D uncertain. Germline values: CDR1 SGDLS, CDR2 YYNGEE. V was shortened by 0 bases and J by 8 bases, with 11 bases between the two germline ends. The CDR3 loop spans 14 amino acids. CDR3 nucleotide sequence: TGTGCCAGCAGCGTAGACACCTTCGGGGAAAAACTGTTTTTT. Translation gives CASSVDTFGEKLFF. Supplemented by reference TRBV9 and TRBJ1-4, the full variable domain reads DSGVTQTPKHLITATGQRVTLRCSPRSGDLSVYWYQQSLDQGLQFLIQYYNGEERAKGNILERFSAQQFPDLHSELNLSSLELGDSALYFCASSVDTFGEKLFFGSGTQLSVL.

V is TRBV7-3 and J is TRBJ2-2; 7 bases map to TRBD2. J lost 4 bases, V lost 8 bases, and 10 bases had no gene match. Germline V CDR1 and CDR2: SGHTA, FQGTGA. CDR3 length equals 15 residues. CDR3 sequence (DNA): TGTGCCAGCGTACTTCTAGCGGAGAGCACCGGGGAGCTGTTTTTT. Protein sequence: CASVLLAESTGELFF. Using reference TRBV7-3 and TRBJ2-2 for the parts outside the CDR3, the full variable domain is GAGVSQTPSNKVTEKGKYVELRCDPISGHTALYWYRQSLGQGPEFLIYFQGTGAADDSGLPNDRFFAVRPEGSVSTLKIQRTERGDSAVYLCASVLLAESTGELFFGEGSRLTVL.

The chain joins TRBV7-7 to TRBJ2-2; D perhaps matches TRBD1 (5 bases). CDR1 is SSHAT and CDR2 is FNYEAQ in the germline V gene (reference sequence). V lost 5 bases to trimming and J lost 1 base, with 11 bases between them. The CDR3 loop spans 15 amino acids. In DNA, the CDR3 is TGTGCCAGCAGCCCCTTCACAGGGAACACCGGGGAGCTGTTTTTT. Translation: CASSPFTGNTGELFF.

This clone was counted a single time. V and J are TRBV7-9 and TRBJ2-5; no reliable D call. V was shortened by 3 bases and J by 0 bases, with 5 bases between the two germline ends. This CDR3 spans 13 amino acids. The germline V gene has CDR1 SEHNR and CDR2 FQNEAQ (reference sequence). CDR3 nucleotide sequence: TGTGCCAGCAGCTTCGGTAACCAAGAGACCCAGTACTTC. Its protein is CASSFGNQETQYF.

A few counts support this clone. The chain couples TRBV18 to TRBJ1-1, with D unresolved. The CDR3 totals 13 residues. From germline, CDR1 is KGHSH and CDR2 LQKENI. V lost 3 bases and J lost 4, with 9 bases in between. For the CDR3, the DNA is TGTGCCAGCTCACCGTCAGTTGGCACTGAAGCTTTCTTT. Encoded protein: CASSPSVGTEAFF. The whole variable domain, remainder taken from reference TRBV18 and TRBJ1-1, is NAGVMQNPRHLVRRRGQEARLRCSPMKGHSHVYWYRQLPEEGLKFMVYLQKENIIDESGMPKERFSAEFPKEGPSILRIQQVVRGDSAAYFCASSPSVGTEAFFGQGTRLTVV.

J is TRBJ2-3 and V is TRBV30, with 9 nucleotides matching TRBD2. The CDR3 is 15 amino acids. The V gene's germline CDR1 is GTSNPN and CDR2 SVGIG (reference sequence). J was trimmed by 7 bases and V by 0 bases; bases with no gene match: 8. CDR3 bases: TGTGCCTGGAGTGTAGGGGTAGCGGGGGTATATACGCAGTATTTT. The encoded protein is CAWSVGVAGVYTQYF.

This clone was seen a single time. V usage is TRBV7-2 and J usage is TRBJ2-3; maybe TRBD2 (6 bases). The CDR3 length is 15 residues. Germline V gene data show CDR1 as SGHTA and CDR2 as FQGNSA. V was trimmed by 3 bases and J by 2 bases, leaving 12 bases between them. In DNA, the CDR3 is TGTGCCAGCAGCTTGGATGGACTACACACAGATACGCAGTATTTT. This translates into CASSLDGLHTDTQYF. Combining the CDR3 with reference TRBV7-2 and TRBJ2-3 gives the whole variable domain GAGVSQSPSNKVTEKGKDVELRCDPISGHTALYWYRQSLGQGLEFLIYFQGNSAPDKSGLPSDRFSAERTGGSVSTLTIQRTQQEDSAVYLCASSLDGLHTDTQYFGPGTRLTVL.

This rearrangement joins TRBV2 to TRBJ1-5, with 10 bases identical to TRBD1. The CDR3 consists of 15 residues. Trimming took 10 bases from V and 6 from J; bases not matched to a gene: 12. Germline CDR1 SNHLY, CDR2 FYNNEI. CDR3 DNA: TGTGCCATCCAAGTTGACAGGGGGCTCGGTCAGCCCCAGCATTTT. Its translation is CAIQVDRGLGQPQHF.

The gene calls are TRBV11-3 and TRBJ2-7; TRBD2 is a possible D gene (6 bases). Trimming cost V 4 bases and J 2 bases, with 9 bases left between them. Looked up from germline, CDR1 is SGHNT and CDR2 is YENEEA. This CDR3 is built from 13 residues. DNA for the CDR3: TGTGCCAGCAGCTCGGGGGTTACCTACGAGCAGTACTTC. Translating gives CASSSGVTYEQYF. Combining the CDR3 with reference TRBV11-3 and TRBJ2-7 gives the whole variable domain EAGVVQSPRYKIIEKKQPVAFWCNPISGHNTLYWYLQNLGQGPELLIRYENEEAVDDSQLPKDRFSAERLKGVDSTLKIQPAELGDSAVYLCASSSGVTYEQYFGPGTRLTVT.

V usage is TRBV4-1 and J usage is TRBJ2-1; 7 nucleotides agree with TRBD1. The CDR3 runs 15 residues. The V and J ends lost 0 bases and 4 bases, in that order; junction bases with no gene match: 3. CDR1 and CDR2 from the germline V gene are MGHRA and YSYEKL. Written as DNA, the CDR3 is TGCGCCAGCAGCCAAGAGACAGGGTTATACAATGAGCAGTTCTTC. This gives the protein CASSQETGLYNEQFF.

The V and J genes are TRBV19 and TRBJ1-2; D remains unclear. This CDR3 spans 13 amino acids. Germline CDR1 reads LNHDA; CDR2 reads SQIVND (reference sequence). Between the trimmed V and J ends, which lost 5 bases and 2 bases, there was a span of 9 bases. CDR3 region: CASSYNKNYGYTF. The CDR3, as DNA: TGTGCCAGTAGTTATAACAAGAACTATGGCTACACCTTC.

This clone was counted only a few times. The chain employs TRBV20-1 and TRBJ2-7, with D perhaps TRBD2 (5 bases). This CDR3 is 14 amino acids long. Germline V gene data show CDR1 as DFQATT and CDR2 as SNEGSKA (reference sequence). Trimming removed 3 bases from V and 2 bases from J, with 14 bases in between. This chain's CDR3 is CSASGVGVTYEQYF. DNA of the CDR3: TGCAGTGCTAGTGGGGTCGGGGTTACCTACGAGCAGTACTTC.

The chain employs TRBV5-4 and TRBJ2-3; D may be TRBD2 (5 bases). The CDR3 extends over 15 amino acids. Germline CDR1 SGHNT, CDR2 YYREEE (reference sequence). The germline V and J ends were trimmed by 0 bases and 3 bases, with 11 bases remaining between them. CDR3 region: CASSLAGVGTDTQYF. CDR3 sequence (DNA): TGTGCCAGCAGCTTGGCCGGGGTGGGGACAGATACGCAGTATTTT.

This sequence joins TRBV9 and TRBJ1-1; no reliable D call. The CDR3 consists of 13 residues. Looked up from germline, CDR1 is SGDLS and CDR2 is YYNGEE. Trimming took off 0 bases at V and 8 bases at J, with 11 bases between the two ends. The CDR3 DNA is TGTGCCAGCAGCGTAGGGGCAGGCAGCGAAGCTTTCTTT. Translating it yields CASSVGAGSEAFF.

The chain carries TRBV5-4 and TRBJ1-1; D unresolved. The V gene's germline CDR1 is SGHNT and CDR2 YYREEE (reference sequence). With 0 bases removed from V and 4 bases from J, the gap between germline ends came to 7 bases. The CDR3 has 13 amino acids. For the CDR3, the DNA is TGTGCCAGCAGCTTGGGAGGAACCACTGAAGCTTTCTTT. It specifies CASSLGGTTEAFF.

V is TRBV7-9 and J is TRBJ1-3; TRBD1 aligns across 10 bases. Germline loops: CDR1 SEHNR, CDR2 FQNEAQ (reference sequence). The V gene end was trimmed by 6 bases and the J gene end by 0 bases; junction bases not matched to a gene: 14. The CDR3 has 19 amino acids. In nucleotides, the CDR3 is TGTGCCAGCAGACCAAAACCGGACAGGGGGTCCTTCTCTGGAAACACCATATATTTT. Protein sequence: CASRPKPDRGSFSGNTIYF.

The rearrangement links TRBV19 to TRBJ1-2; D is undetermined. V gave up 3 bases and J gave up 7 bases, with 15 bases separating them. This CDR3 is 14 amino acids long. From germline, CDR1 is LNHDA and CDR2 SQIVND (reference sequence). The CDR3 sequence is CASSIKAGTAGYTF. The DNA of the CDR3 is TGTGCCAGTAGTATTAAAGCGGGAACGGCTGGCTACACCTTC. The variable domain in full, completed from reference TRBV19 and TRBJ1-2, reads DGGITQSPKYLFRKEGQNVTLSCEQNLNHDAMYWYRQDPGQGLRLIYYSQIVNDFQKGDIAEGYSVSREKKESFPLTVTSAQKNPTAFYLCASSIKAGTAGYTFGSGTRLTVV.

The genes are TRBV4-2 and TRBJ2-5; 7 bases are shared with TRBD2. The CDR3 contains 15 residues. The germline gives CDR1 LGHNA, CDR2 YNFKEQ. J was trimmed by 4 bases and V by 0 bases; bases with no gene match: 5. In nucleotides, the CDR3 is TGTGCCAGCAGCCAAGAGGCGGGGGTTGGAGAGACCCAGTACTTC. Encoded protein: CASSQEAGVGETQYF.

This rearrangement joins TRBV7-9 to TRBJ2-7; a possible D gene is TRBD2 (5 bases). The CDR3 covers 12 residues. The V and J ends lost 6 bases and 1 base respectively, with 7 bases between them. Germline V lookup: CDR1 SEHNR, CDR2 FQNEAQ (reference sequence). The CDR3 loop is CASRRGSYEQYF. DNA for the CDR3: TGTGCCAGCAGACGGGGTTCCTACGAGCAGTACTTC.

The rearrangement joins TRBV3-1 (or the pseudogene TRBV3-2) to TRBJ1-5, with TRBD1 as a possible D gene (5 bases). V shed 4 bases and J shed 0 bases, with 10 bases lying between them. The CDR3 has 15 residues. Germline-derived CDR1 and CDR2 are LGHDT and YNNKEL (reference sequence). The CDR3 protein is CASSRTLYSNQPQHF. The CDR3 nucleotides are TGTGCCAGCAGCCGGACACTCTATAGCAATCAGCCCCAGCATTTT.